A selection of T cell receptor beta chains follows, all from one sample in a study of blood T cell repertoires in COVID-19. Some clones are missing from TCRdb's copy, which holds only in-frame ones; the method was immunoSEQ multiplex PCR. The repertoire holds roughly 260,000 clones, with about nine tenths as singletons. Sequencing was carried out using peripheral blood. Receptors were obtained from a woman in her thirties or forties with acute or convalescent COVID-19. Both conserved end residues are part of each CDR3.

TRBV5-5	TRBJ1-1	CASSLEAGVNTEAFF
TRBV3-1/TRBV3-2	TRBJ2-5	CASSQDVGLAATQYF
TRBV27	TRBJ1-6	CASSLGGFNSPLHF
TRBV13	TRBJ1-1	CASSRSDTNTEAFF
TRBV6-6	TRBJ2-3	CASSSPGLAGAYTQYF
TRBV5-1	TRBJ1-5	CASSLGSGNQPQHF
TRBV3-1/TRBV3-2	TRBJ2-1	CASSQKAQRGGGYEQFF
TRBV19	TRBJ2-1	CASSNLAGGLYNEQFF
TRBV10-3	TRBJ1-3	CAISEPPGQPSGSSGNTIYF
TRBV9	TRBJ2-2	CASSENIGELFF
TRBV6-2/TRBV6-3	TRBJ1-1	CASSPVGRGTNTEAFF
TRBV7-3	TRBJ2-3	CASSSQGGGSTDTQYF
TRBV29-1	TRBJ2-5	CSARGYGETQYF